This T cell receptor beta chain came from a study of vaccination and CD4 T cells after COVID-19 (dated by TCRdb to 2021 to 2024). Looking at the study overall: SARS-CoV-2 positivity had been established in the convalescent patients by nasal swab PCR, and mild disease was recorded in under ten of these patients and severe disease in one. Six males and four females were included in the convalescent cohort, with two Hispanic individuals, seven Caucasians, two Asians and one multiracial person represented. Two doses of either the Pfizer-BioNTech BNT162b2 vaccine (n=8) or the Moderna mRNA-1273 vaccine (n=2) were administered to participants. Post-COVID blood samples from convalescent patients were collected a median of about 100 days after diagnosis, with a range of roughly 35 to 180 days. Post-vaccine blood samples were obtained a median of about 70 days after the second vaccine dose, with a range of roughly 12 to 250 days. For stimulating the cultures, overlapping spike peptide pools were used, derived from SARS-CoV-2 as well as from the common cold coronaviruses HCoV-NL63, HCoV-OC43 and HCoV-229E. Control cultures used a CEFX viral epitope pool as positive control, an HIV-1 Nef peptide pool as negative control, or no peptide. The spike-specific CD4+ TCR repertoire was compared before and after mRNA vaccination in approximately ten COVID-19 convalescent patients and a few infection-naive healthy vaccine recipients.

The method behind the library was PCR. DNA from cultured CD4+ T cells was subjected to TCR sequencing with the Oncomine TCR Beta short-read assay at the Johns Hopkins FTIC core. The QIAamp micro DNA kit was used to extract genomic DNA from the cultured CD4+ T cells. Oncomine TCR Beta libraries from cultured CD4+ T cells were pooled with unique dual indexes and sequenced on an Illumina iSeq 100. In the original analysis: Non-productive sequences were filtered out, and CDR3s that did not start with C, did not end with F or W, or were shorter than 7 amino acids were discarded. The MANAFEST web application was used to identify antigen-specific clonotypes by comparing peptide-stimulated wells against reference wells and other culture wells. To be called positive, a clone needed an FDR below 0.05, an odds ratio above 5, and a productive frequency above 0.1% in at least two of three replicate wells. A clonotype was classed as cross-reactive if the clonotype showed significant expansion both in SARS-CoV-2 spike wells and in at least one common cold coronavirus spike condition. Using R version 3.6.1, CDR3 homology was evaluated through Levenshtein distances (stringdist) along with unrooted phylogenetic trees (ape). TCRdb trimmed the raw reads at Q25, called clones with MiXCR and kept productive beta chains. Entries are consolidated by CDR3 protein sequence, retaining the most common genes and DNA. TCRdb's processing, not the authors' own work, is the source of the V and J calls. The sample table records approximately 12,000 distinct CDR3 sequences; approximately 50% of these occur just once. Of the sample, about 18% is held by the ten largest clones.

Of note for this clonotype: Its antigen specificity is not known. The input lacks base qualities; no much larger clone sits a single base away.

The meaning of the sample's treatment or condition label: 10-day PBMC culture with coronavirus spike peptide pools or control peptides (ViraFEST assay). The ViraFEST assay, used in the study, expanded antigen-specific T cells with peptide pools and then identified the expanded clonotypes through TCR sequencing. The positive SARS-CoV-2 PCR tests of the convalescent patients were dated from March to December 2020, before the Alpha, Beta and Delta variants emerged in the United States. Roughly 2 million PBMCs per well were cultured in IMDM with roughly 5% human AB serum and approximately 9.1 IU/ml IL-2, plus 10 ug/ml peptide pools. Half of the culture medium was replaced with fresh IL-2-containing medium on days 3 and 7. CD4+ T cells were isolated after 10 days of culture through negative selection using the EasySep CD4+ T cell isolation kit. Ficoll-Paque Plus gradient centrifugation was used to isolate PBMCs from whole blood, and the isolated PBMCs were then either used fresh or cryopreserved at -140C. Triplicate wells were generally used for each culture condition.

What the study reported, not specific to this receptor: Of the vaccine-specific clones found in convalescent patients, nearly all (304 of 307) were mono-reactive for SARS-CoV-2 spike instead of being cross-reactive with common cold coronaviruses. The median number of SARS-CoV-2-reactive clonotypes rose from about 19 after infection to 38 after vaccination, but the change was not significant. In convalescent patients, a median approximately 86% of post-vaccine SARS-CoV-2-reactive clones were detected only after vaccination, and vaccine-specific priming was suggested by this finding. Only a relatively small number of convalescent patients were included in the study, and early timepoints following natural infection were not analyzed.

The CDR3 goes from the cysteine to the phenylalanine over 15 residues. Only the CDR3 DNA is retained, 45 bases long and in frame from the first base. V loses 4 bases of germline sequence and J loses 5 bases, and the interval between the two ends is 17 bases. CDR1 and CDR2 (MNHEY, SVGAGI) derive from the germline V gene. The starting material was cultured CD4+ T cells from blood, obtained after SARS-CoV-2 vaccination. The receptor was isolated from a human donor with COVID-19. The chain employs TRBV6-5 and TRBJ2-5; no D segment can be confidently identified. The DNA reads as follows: TGTGCCAGCAGTTTACGTCATGGTTTGGGGGAGACCCAGTACTTC. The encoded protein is CASSLRHGLGETQYF.